What follows are 25 T cell receptor beta chains derived from one specimen sequenced in a study of blood T cell repertoires in COVID-19. Sequencing was performed with immunoSEQ multiplex PCR; in TCRdb, only in-frame clones are kept and a portion is missing. The table has 270,000 or so clones, 88% seen once. The sequencing input was PBMCs or T cells enriched from blood (not recorded which). Source of these receptors: a woman in her forties with acute COVID-19.

This sequence joins TRBV18 and TRBJ1-6; D is perhaps TRBD1 (5 bases). The V gene's germline CDR1 is KGHSH and CDR2 LQKENI. The CDR3 runs 16 residues. V was cut by 3 bases and J by 2 bases, with 11 bases left in between. CDR3: CASSPSQGAYNSPLHF. CDR3 DNA: TGTGCCAGCTCACCCTCCCAAGGGGCCTATAATTCACCCCTCCACTTT.

J is TRBJ2-1 and V is TRBV18; D not resolved. Germline CDR1 KGHSH, CDR2 LQKENI. V was pared by 2 bases and J by 0 bases, with 8 bases between. This CDR3 comprises 15 residues. This CDR3 is CASSPIHSSYNEQFF. The CDR3 DNA is TGTGCCAGCTCACCAATTCACAGCTCCTACAATGAGCAGTTCTTC.

The chain couples TRBV24-1 to TRBJ2-7; D might be TRBD1 (5 bases). The CDR3 loop spans 17 amino acids. CDR1 and CDR2 from the germline V gene are KGHDR and SFDVKD. Trimming removed 4 bases from V and 0 bases from J, with 18 bases in between. CDR3 sequence (DNA): TGTGCCACCAGTGACAAACCGACAGAAACCTTCTCCTACGAGCAGTACGTC. It yields the protein CATSDKPTETFSYEQYV.

The table lists this clone with a few counts. The V call is TRBV11-3, the J call TRBJ2-5; 9 bases fit TRBD2. The CDR3 spans 13 residues. V lost 8 bases, J lost 5 bases, and 6 bases stayed unmatched. Germline lookup yields CDR1 SGHNT and CDR2 YENEEA. This CDR3 reads CASRGGAGETQYF. CDR3 DNA: TGTGCCAGCCGCGGGGGGGCCGGGGAGACCCAGTACTTC.

The chain recombines TRBV6-2 or TRBV6-3 with TRBJ2-5; D unclear. This CDR3 contains 14 residues. V lost 4 bases to trimming and J lost 5 bases, with 14 bases between them. The germline CDR1 and CDR2 sequences are MNHEY and SVGEGT. The CDR3 region has the DNA TGTGCCAGCAGTTGGCAACCTTCCCAGGAGACCCAGTACTTC. It translates to CASSWQPSQETQYF.

The rearrangement uses TRBV7-2 and TRBJ1-2; a possible D gene is TRBD1 (6 bases). Per the germline V gene, CDR1 is SGHTA and CDR2 is FQGNSA. This CDR3 comprises 15 residues. V was pared by 4 bases and J by 6 bases, with 18 bases between. This CDR3 reads CASSSYIQGEDGYTF. The CDR3, as DNA: TGTGCCAGCAGCTCATACATACAGGGCGAAGATGGCTACACCTTC.

The V and J genes are TRBV7-9 and TRBJ1-4; 8 nucleotides agree with TRBD1. This CDR3 is 15 amino acids long. Germline V gives CDR1 SEHNR, CDR2 FQNEAQ (reference sequence). V lost 3 bases to trimming and J lost 7 bases; unmatched junction nucleotides: 7. Written as DNA, the CDR3 is TGTGCCAGCAGCTTGGTTCCAGGGGGCAGTGAAAAACTGTTTTTT. It translates to CASSLVPGGSEKLFF.

This sequence joins TRBV29-1 and TRBJ2-1; possible D gene TRBD2, 6 bases. V was cut by 7 bases and J by 4 bases, with 20 bases left in between. CDR1 SQVTM and CDR2 ANQGSEA come from the germline V gene. There are 15 residues in the CDR3. The DNA of the CDR3 is TGCAGCGCCGAAGGCGGGGCCACCAAATACAATGAGCAGTTCTTC. It encodes CSAEGGATKYNEQFF.

The V and J genes are TRBV6-6 and TRBJ1-4; 7 bases fit TRBD1. In germline, CDR1 is MNHNY, CDR2 SVGAGI (reference sequence). The V gene end was trimmed by 6 bases and the J gene end by 0 bases; junction bases not matched to a gene: 10. The CDR3 totals 17 residues. CDR3 DNA sequence: TGTGCCAGCAGGCGACAGGGAAGTAGTGCAACTAATGAAAAACTGTTTTTT. Residues: CASRRQGSSATNEKLFF.

J is TRBJ2-3 and V is TRBV6-4, with 8 bases matching TRBD1. This CDR3 has 14 amino acids. Germline V gene sequence: CDR1 MRHNA, CDR2 SNTAGT. With 10 bases clipped from V and 0 bases from J, the junction kept 6 bases outside the gene matches. CDR3 nucleotide sequence: TGTGCCACCCGACAGGGGACAAGCACAGATACGCAGTATTTT. Translation gives CATRQGTSTDTQYF.

The genes are TRBV18 and TRBJ1-1; no reliable D call. Trimming took off 1 base at V and 2 bases at J, with 5 bases between the two ends. Germline-derived CDR1 and CDR2 are KGHSH and LQKENI. The CDR3 spans 13 residues. This chain's CDR3 is CASSPRTNTEAFF. CDR3 bases: TGTGCCAGCTCACCACGCACTAACACTGAAGCTTTCTTT.

This chain joins TRBV28 and TRBJ2-1, with 7 bases aligning to TRBD2. Germline CDR1 is MDHEN and CDR2 is SYDVKM. Trimming took 5 bases from V and 9 from J; bases not matched to a gene: 10. The CDR3 runs to 14 residues. Here the CDR3 reads CASSVVWEGLEQFF. The CDR3 nucleotides are TGTGCCAGCAGTGTAGTGTGGGAGGGACTTGAGCAGTTCTTC.

This chain connects TRBV2 to TRBJ1-1; 7 positions match TRBD1. The CDR3 totals 13 residues. Per germline, CDR1 SNHLY and CDR2 FYNNEI. Trimming at V came to 5 bases and at J to 4 bases, leaving 4 bases not matched to a gene. CDR3 in amino acids: CASSQSGGTEAFF. The CDR3 DNA sequence: TGTGCCAGCAGTCAATCAGGGGGCACTGAAGCTTTCTTT.

This clone was observed a few times. This chain joins TRBV30 and TRBJ2-5; D is possibly TRBD2 (5 bases). CDR1 and CDR2 (germline): GTSNPN, SVGIG (reference sequence). The CDR3 length is 17 residues. V was pared by 2 bases and J by 5 bases, with 24 bases between. DNA of the CDR3: TGTGCCTGGAGTAGTGTCGAGGACTTCACCCCTGCCGAGACCCAGTACTTC. This encodes CAWSSVEDFTPAETQYF.

The V gene is TRBV19, the J gene TRBJ2-4, with 12 bases aligning to TRBD1. This CDR3 has 14 residues. Looked up from germline, CDR1 is LNHDA and CDR2 is SQIVND (reference sequence). The V and J ends lost 3 bases and 6 bases, in that order; junction bases with no gene match: 0. The CDR3 region is CASSMGQGANIQYF. DNA of the CDR3: TGTGCCAGTAGTATGGGACAGGGGGCAAACATTCAGTACTTC.

The gene calls are TRBV27 and TRBJ1-3; TRBD1 agrees at 8 bases. After removal of 0 bases from V and 4 bases from J, the junction contained 2 bases not matched to a gene. Germline CDR1 MNHEY, CDR2 SMNVEV (reference sequence). The CDR3 totals 15 residues. The CDR3 DNA follows: TGTGCCAGCAGTTTATCTAACAGGGGGGGAAACACCATATATTTT. This translates into CASSLSNRGGNTIYF.

The J gene is TRBJ1-4, the V gene TRBV5-4; TRBD1 agrees at 7 bases. J lost 4 bases, V lost 4 bases, and 4 bases had no gene match. Germline V gene lookup returns CDR1 SGHNT and CDR2 YYREEE (reference sequence). The CDR3 covers 14 residues. The CDR3 DNA reads TGTGCCAGCAGCCCGGGACAGTTTAATGAAAAACTGTTTTTT. Translation: CASSPGQFNEKLFF.

The rearrangement links TRBV27 to TRBJ2-3; 7 bases agree with TRBD1. The V gene's germline CDR1 is MNHEY and CDR2 SMNVEV (reference sequence). The CDR3 loop spans 15 amino acids. V was clipped by 6 bases and J by 0 bases; unmatched bases: 6. Written as DNA, the CDR3 is TGTGCCAGCAGGGCCGGGACAGCTAGCACAGATACGCAGTATTTT. Its protein product is CASRAGTASTDTQYF.

This sequence joins TRBV18 and TRBJ2-6; 11 bases line up with TRBD1. CDR3 size: 18 residues. The ends lost 0 bases at V and 3 bases at J; junction bases unmatched: 4. CDR1 is KGHSH and CDR2 is LQKENI in the germline V gene. The CDR3 reads CASSPPGQGVNGANVLTF. As DNA, the CDR3 is TGTGCCAGCTCACCACCGGGACAGGGGGTTAATGGGGCCAACGTCCTGACTTTC. The full variable domain, in which reference TRBV18 and TRBJ2-6 provide the parts outside the CDR3, is NAGVMQNPRHLVRRRGQEARLRCSPMKGHSHVYWYRQLPEEGLKFMVYLQKENIIDESGMPKERFSAEFPKEGPSILRIQQVVRGDSAAYFCASSPPGQGVNGANVLTFGAGSRLTVL.

J is TRBJ1-1 and V is TRBV18; D remains unclear. V lost 1 base and J lost 0, with 15 bases in between. The germline V gene has CDR1 KGHSH and CDR2 LQKENI. The CDR3 runs to 17 residues. Here the CDR3 DNA reads TGTGCCAGCTCACCACAGGGTGCGGGATCAATGAACACTGAAGCTTTCTTT. This translates into CASSPQGAGSMNTEAFF.

A remark on this clone: This same CDR3 is encoded by further DNA sequences in the sample. The rearrangement joins TRBV19 to TRBJ2-3; D gene unclear. With 1 base removed from V and 0 bases from J, the gap between germline ends came to 8 bases. This CDR3 comprises 15 residues. Germline CDR1 and CDR2: LNHDA and SQIVND (reference sequence). In nucleotides, the CDR3 is TGTGCCAGTAGTATAGGGTCAGGAAGCACAGATACGCAGTATTTT. Translating gives CASSIGSGSTDTQYF.

This chain connects TRBV2 to TRBJ2-7; D may be TRBD2 (6 bases). The V and J ends lost 6 bases and 7 bases respectively, with 13 bases between them. Germline assignment: CDR1 SNHLY and CDR2 FYNNEI. The CDR3 has 12 residues. The CDR3 region is CASRRDGREQYF. In DNA form, the CDR3 reads TGTGCCAGCAGGCGGGACGGCCGGGAGCAGTACTTC.

This chain uses TRBV7-9 with TRBJ1-4; D gene uncertain. This CDR3 is built from 13 residues. With 2 bases removed from V and 8 bases from J, the gap between germline ends came to 9 bases. Germline assignment: CDR1 SEHNR and CDR2 FQNEAQ (reference sequence). This CDR3 is CASSLIGGEKLFF. Written as DNA, the CDR3 is TGTGCCAGCAGCTTAATAGGAGGGGAAAAACTGTTTTTT.

Concerning this clone itself: Other DNA sequences of this sample code for an identical CDR3. The J gene is TRBJ2-1, the V gene TRBV24-1; D unclear. Germline CDR1 KGHDR, CDR2 SFDVKD. The CDR3 totals 14 residues. V was pared by 1 base and J by 3 bases, with 6 bases between. As DNA, the CDR3 is TGTGCCACCAGTGATTTTCCCGGCTACAATGAGCAGTTCTTC. Amino acids: CATSDFPGYNEQFF.

The chain joins TRBV5-8 to TRBJ1-4, with TRBD1 as a possible D gene (5 bases). Trimming left V 2 bases short and J 0 bases short, with 14 bases between. This CDR3 region has 17 residues. Germline CDR1 reads SGHTS; CDR2 reads YDEGEE. The CDR3 loop is CASSLGQPPATNEKLFF. The CDR3 coding sequence is TGTGCCAGCAGCTTAGGACAACCACCCGCAACTAATGAAAAACTGTTTTTT.